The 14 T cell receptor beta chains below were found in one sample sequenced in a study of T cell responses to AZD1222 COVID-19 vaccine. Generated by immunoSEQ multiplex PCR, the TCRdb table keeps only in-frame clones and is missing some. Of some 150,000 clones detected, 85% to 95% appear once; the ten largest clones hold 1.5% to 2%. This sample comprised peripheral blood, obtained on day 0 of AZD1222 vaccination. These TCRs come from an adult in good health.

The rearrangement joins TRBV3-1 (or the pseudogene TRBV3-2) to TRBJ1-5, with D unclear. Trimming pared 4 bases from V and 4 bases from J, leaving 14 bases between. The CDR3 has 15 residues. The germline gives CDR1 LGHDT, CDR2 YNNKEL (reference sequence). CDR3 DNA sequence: TGTGCCAGCAGCCGTGAGGGAGTAGGGAATCAGCCCCAGCATTTT. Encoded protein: CASSREGVGNQPQHF.

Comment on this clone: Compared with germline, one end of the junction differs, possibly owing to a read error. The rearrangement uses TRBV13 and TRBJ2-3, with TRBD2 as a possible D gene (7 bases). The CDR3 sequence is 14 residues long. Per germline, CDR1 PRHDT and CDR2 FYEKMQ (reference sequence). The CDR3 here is CASRGGSGALAPHF. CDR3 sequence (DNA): TGTGCCAGCAGAGGGGGGAGCGGGGCTCTCGCCCCGCATTTT.

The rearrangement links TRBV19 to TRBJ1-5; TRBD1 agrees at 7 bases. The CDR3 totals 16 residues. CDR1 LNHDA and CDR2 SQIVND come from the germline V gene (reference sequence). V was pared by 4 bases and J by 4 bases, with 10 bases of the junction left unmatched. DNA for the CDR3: TGTGCCAGTAGTACCAAGACAGGGAGGGGTAATCAGCCCCAGCATTTT. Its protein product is CASSTKTGRGNQPQHF.

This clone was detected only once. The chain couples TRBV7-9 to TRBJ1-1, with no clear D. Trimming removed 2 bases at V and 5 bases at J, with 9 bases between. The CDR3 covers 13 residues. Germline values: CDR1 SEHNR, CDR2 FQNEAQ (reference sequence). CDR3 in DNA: TGTGCCAGCAGCTTAACGGATAAGACTGAAGCTTTCTTT. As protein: CASSLTDKTEAFF.

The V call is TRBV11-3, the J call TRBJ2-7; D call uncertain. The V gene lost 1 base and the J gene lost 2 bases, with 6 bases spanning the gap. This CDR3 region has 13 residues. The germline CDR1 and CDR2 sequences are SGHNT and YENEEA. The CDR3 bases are TGTGCCAGCAGCTTAGGTCCGACCTACGAGCAGTACTTC. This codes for CASSLGPTYEQYF.

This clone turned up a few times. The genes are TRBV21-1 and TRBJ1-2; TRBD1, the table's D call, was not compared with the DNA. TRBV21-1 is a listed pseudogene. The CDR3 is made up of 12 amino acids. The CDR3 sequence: CASSGDSYGYTF. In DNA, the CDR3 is TGTGCCAGCAGCGGGGACAGCTATGGCTACACCTTC.

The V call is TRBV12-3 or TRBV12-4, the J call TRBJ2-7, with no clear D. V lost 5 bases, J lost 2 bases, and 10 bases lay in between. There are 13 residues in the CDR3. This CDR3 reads CASSLRYTYEQYF. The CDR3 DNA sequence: TGTGCCAGCAGTCTACGTTACACCTACGAGCAGTACTTC.

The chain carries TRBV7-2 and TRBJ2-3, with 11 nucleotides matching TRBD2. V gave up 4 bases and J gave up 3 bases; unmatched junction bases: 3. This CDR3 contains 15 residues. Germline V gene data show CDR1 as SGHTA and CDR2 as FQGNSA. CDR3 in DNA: TGTGCCAGCAGCTCTAGCGGGGGGAAGACAGATACGCAGTATTTT. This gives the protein CASSSSGGKTDTQYF.

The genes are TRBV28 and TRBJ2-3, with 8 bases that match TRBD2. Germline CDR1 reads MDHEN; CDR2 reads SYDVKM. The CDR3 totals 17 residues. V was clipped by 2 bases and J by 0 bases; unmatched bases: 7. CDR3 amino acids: CASSLTASGLSTDTQYF. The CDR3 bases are TGTGCCAGCAGTTTAACGGCTAGCGGGCTTAGCACAGATACGCAGTATTTT.

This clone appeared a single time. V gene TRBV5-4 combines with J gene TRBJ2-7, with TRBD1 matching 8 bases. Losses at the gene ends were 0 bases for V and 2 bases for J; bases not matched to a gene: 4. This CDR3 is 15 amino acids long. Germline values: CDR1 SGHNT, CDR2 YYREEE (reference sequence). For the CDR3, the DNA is TGTGCCAGCAGCTTGGGGGGGACAGGAGCCTACGAGCAGTACTTC. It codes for CASSLGGTGAYEQYF.

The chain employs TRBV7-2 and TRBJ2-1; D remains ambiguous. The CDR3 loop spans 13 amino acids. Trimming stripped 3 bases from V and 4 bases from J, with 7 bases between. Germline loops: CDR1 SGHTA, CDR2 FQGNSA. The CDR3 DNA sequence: TGTGCCAGCAGCTTCGCAGTATACAATGAGCAGTTCTTC. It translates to CASSFAVYNEQFF.

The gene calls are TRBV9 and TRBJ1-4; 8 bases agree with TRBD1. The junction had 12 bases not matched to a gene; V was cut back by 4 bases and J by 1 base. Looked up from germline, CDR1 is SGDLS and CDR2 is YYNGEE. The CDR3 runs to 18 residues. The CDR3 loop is CASSISRDRPQTNEKLFF. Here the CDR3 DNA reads TGTGCCAGCAGCATATCCCGGGACAGGCCTCAAACTAATGAAAAACTGTTTTTT.

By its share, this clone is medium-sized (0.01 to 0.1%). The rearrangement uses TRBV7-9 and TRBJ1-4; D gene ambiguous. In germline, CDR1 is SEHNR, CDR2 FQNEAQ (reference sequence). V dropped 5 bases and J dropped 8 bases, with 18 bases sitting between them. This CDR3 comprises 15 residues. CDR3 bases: TGTGCCAGCAGCCCGGACTCCTTTTCCCCAGAAAAACTGTTTTTT. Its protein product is CASSPDSFSPEKLFF.

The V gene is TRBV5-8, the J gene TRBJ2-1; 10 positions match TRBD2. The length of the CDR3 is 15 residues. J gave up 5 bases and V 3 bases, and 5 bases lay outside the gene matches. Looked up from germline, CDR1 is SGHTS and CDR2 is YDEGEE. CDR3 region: CASSSGTSVHNEQFF. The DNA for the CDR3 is TGTGCCAGCAGCTCAGGGACTAGCGTTCACAATGAGCAGTTCTTC.